The entry that follows covers one T cell receptor (beta chain) sequence. Its target is unknown. This sample stems from a study of T cells after yellow fever vaccination. The TCR cDNA carried a universal primer site and UMIs from 5'RACE template switching. TCRdb recomputed calls from the 5' RACE reads with MiXCR, one row per CDR3 protein. The sample yields some 200,000 distinct CDR3 sequences, roughly 9.6% seen once. Study-wide results and limits: Overall, a small share of clonotypes was seen in both CD4 and CD8 compartments.

V was trimmed by 2 bases and J by 8 bases, leaving 10 bases between them. This CDR3 is 13 amino acids long. Germline V gene lookup returns CDR1 LGHDT and CDR2 YNNKEL (reference sequence). This TCR was recovered from a man younger than 35 who received the YFV17D yellow fever vaccine. J is TRBJ2-1 and V is TRBV3-1, with D perhaps TRBD1 or TRBD2 (5 bases each). The specimen was CD8+ T cells sorted from PBMCs, collected 15 days after the yellow fever booster vaccination. The CDR3 DNA is TGTGCCAGCAGCCAACAGGGAGCTGATGAGCAGTTCTTC. Its translation is CASSQQGADEQFF.